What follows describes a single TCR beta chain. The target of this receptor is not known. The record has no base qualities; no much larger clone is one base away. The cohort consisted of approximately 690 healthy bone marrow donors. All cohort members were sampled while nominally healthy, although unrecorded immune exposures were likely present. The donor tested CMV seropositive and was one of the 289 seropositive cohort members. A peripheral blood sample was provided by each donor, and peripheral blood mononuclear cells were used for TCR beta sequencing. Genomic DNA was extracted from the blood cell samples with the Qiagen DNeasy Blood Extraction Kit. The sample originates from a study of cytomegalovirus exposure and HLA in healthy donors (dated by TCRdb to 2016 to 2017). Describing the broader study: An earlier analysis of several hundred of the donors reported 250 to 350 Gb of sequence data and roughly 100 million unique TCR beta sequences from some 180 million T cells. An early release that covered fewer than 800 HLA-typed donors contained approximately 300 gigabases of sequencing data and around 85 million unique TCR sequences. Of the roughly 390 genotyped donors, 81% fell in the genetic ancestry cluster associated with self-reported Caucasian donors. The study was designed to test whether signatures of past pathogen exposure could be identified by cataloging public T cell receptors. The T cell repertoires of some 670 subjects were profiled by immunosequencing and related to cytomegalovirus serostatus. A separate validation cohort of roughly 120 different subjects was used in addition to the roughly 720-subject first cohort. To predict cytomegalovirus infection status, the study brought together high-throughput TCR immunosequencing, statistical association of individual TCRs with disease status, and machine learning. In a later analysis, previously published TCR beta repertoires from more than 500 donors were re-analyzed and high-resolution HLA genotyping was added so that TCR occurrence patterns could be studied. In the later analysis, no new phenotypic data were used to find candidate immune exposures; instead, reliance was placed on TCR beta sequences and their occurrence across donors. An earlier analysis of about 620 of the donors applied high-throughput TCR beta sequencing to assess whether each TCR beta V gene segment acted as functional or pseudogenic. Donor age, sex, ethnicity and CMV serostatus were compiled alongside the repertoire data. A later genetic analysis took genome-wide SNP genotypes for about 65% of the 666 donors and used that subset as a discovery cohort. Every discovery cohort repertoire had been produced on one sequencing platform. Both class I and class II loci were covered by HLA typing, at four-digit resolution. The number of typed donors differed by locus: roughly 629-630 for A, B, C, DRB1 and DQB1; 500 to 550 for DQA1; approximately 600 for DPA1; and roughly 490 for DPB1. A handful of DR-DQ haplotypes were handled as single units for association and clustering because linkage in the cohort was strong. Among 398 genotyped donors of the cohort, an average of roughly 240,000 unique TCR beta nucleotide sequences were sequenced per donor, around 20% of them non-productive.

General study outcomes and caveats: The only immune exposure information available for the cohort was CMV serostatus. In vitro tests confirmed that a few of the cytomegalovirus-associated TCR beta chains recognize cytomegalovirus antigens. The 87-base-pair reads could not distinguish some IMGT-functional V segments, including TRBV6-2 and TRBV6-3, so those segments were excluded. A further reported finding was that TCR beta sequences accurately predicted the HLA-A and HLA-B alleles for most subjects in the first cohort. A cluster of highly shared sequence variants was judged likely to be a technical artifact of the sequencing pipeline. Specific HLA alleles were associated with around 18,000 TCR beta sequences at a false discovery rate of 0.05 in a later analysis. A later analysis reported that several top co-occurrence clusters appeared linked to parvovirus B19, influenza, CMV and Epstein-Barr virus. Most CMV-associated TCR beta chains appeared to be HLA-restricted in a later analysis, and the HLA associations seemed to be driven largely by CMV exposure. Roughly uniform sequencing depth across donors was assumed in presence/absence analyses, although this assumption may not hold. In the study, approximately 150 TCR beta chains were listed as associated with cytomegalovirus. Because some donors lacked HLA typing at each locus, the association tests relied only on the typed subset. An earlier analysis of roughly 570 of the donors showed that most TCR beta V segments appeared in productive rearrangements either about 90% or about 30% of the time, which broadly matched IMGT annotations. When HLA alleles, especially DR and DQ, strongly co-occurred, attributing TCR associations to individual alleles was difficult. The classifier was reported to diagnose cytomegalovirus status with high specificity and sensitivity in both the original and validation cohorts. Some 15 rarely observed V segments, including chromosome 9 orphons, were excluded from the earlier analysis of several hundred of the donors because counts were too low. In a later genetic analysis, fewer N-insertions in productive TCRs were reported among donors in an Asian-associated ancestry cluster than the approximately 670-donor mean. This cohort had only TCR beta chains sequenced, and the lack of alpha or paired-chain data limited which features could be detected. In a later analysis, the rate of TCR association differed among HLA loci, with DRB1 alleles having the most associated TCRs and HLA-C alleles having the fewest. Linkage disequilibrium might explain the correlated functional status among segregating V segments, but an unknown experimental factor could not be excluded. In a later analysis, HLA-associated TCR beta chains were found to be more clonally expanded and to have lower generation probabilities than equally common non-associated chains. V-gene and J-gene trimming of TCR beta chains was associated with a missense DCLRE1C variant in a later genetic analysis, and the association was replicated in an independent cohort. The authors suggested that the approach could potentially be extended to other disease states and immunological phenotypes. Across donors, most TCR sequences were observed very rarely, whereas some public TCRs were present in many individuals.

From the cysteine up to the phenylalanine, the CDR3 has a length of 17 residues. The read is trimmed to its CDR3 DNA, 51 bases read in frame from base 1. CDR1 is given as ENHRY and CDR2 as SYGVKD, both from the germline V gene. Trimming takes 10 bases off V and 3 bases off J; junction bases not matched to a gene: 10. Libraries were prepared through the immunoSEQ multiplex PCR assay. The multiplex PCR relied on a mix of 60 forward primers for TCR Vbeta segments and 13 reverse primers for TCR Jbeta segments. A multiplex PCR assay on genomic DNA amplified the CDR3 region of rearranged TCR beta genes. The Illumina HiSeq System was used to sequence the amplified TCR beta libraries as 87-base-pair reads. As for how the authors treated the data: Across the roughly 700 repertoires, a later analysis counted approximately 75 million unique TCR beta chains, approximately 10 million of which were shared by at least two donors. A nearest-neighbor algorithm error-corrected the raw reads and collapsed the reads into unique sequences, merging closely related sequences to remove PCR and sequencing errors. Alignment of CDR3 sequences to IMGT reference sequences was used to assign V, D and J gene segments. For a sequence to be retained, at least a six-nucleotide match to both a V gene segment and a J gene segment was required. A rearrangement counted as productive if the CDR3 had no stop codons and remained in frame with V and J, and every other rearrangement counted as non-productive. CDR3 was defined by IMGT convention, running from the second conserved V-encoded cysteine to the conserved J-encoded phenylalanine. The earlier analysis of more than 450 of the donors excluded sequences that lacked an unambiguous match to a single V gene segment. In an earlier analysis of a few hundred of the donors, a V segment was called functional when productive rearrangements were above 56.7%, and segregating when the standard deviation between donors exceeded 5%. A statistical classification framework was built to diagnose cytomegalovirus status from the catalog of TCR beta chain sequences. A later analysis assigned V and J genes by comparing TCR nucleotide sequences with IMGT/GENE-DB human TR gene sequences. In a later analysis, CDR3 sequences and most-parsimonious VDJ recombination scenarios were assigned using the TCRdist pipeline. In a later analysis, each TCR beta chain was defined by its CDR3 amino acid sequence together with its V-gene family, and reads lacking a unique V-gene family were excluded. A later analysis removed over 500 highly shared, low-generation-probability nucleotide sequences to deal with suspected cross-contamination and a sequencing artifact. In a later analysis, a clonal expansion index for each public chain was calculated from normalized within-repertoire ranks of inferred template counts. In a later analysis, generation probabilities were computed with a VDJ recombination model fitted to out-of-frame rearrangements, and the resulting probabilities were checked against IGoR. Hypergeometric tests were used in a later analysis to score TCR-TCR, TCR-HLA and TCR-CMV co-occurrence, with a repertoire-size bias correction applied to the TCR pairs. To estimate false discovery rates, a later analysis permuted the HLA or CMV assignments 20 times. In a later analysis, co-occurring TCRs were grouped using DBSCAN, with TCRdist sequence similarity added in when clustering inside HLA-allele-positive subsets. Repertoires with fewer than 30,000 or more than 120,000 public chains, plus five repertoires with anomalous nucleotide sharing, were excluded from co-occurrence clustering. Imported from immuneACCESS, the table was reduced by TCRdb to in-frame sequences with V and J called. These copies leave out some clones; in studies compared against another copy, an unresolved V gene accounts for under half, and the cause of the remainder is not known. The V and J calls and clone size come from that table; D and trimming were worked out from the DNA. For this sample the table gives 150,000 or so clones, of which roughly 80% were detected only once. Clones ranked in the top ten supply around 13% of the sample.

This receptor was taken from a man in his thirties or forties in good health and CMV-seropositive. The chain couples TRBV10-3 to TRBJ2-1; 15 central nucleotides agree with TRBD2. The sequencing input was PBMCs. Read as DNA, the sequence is TGTGCCACTAGGACTAGCGGGAGGGCCGGGTTCTACAATGAGCAGTTCTTC. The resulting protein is CATRTSGRAGFYNEQFF.